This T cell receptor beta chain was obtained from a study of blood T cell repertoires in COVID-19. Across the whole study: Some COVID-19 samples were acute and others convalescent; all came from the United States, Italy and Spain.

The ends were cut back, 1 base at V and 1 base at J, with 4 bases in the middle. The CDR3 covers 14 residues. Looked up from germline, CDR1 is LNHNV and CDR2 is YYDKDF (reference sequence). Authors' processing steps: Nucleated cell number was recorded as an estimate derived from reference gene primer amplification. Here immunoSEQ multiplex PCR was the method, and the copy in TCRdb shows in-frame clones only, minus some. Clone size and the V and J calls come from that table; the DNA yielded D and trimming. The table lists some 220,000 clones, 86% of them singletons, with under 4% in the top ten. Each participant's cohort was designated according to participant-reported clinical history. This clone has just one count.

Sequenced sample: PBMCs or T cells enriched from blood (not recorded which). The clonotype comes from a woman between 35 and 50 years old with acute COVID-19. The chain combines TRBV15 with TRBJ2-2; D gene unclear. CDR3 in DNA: TGTGCCACCAGCAGAGGACAGAACACCGGGGAGCTGTTTTTT. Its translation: CATSRGQNTGELFF.